Listed here is a single T cell receptor (beta chain). Its target is unknown. These data originate in a study of T cell responses to AZD1222 COVID-19 vaccine. Study-wide points: Clonal diversity may have been underestimated in mostly white British donors. In all cases, repertoires were sampled only after the peak T cell response. Vaccine-associated CD4 TCRs ranged over spike, dominating at 160-218 and 743-854.

The assay was immunoSEQ multiplex PCR, and TCRdb's table has in-frame clones only and misses some. This sample has around 140,000 clones, with around 90% found just once. Germline CDR1 is SQVTM and CDR2 is ANQGSEA. V gave up 4 bases and J gave up 0 bases; unmatched junction bases: 11. This CDR3 comprises 17 residues. This sequence was found in an adult in good health. The sample here was peripheral blood, taken on day 0 of AZD1222 vaccination. V gene TRBV29-1 combines with J gene TRBJ2-2, with 7 bases that match TRBD2. In DNA, the CDR3 is TGCAGCGTTGTGGGGTGGGGAGGGACCACGAACACCGGGGAGCTGTTTTTT. It encodes CSVVGWGGTTNTGELFF.